The T cell receptor (beta chain) under discussion was sequenced for a study of long-term antiretroviral therapy in people with HIV (dated by TCRdb to between 2021 and 2022). Describing the broader study: The earliest samples were collected approximately a decade before the 2015 WHO recommendation for immediate ART, a period when ART was typically delayed until CD4 counts fell. A total of roughly 200 cryopreserved PBMC samples came from 25 to 35 adults with confirmed HIV infection and were collected serially over a mean of roughly six years (range 1-12). A retrospective serial study tested whether changes in peripheral blood TRB repertoire composition and diversity were associated with ART initiation and durable HIV suppression. No cross-contamination during QIAcube processing was shown when test extractions of a monoclonal T-cell line were performed alongside over 25 polyclonal samples. Among the 25 to 30 participants with HIV, around ten were female. Points the paper makes about the study in general: Compared with controls, HIV repertoires had narrower CDR3 length ranges, and the network structure pointed to an antigen-experienced repertoire that shifted only slightly toward naive after ART. Unsorted PBMC were profiled instead of sorted CD4+ and CD8+ T cells because pre-ART samples had limited cell numbers. Inferences about post-ART repertoire changes were limited because no data were available on ART adherence, viral resistance or therapy changes. The repertoire was dominated across all time points by expanded TRB clones identified before ART initiation, although this dominance was seen to fluctuate and to decrease in many PLHIV after ART. Samples dated from the mid-2000s to the late 2010s, and the ART regimens used may be less effective than current ones. Starting ART was linked to a significant rise in TRB diversity, yet even after long-term ART the diversity remained significantly lower than in transplant donor controls. Limited PBMC availability meant only the TCR beta chain was sequenced, without alpha chain pairing.

On this clone: It has no known antigen specificity. No base quality values were provided; no much bigger clone lies one nucleotide off.

The immunoSEQ hsTCRB v3.0 assay was used at survey level resolution to sequence the TRB variable region. A depth of roughly 40,000-50,000 T-cell genomes per sample was targeted for TRB sequencing. An Illumina MiSeq with a v3 150-cycle kit was used to sequence the pooled TRB libraries. From the authors' description of their analysis: Repertoire analysis was run in R within a reproducible Nextflow workflow that covered QC, data transformation and analysis. LymphoSeq2, an R package for exploring AIRR-Seq data, was used to implement the custom analyses. Four samples that yielded fewer than 5000 total TRB sequences were excluded, so that fewer than 200 HIV repertoires were analyzed. Among the 190 or so HIV repertoires that were kept, almost 60 were collected before ART initiation and over 120 were collected after ART initiation. Each repertoire was downsampled to 5000 TRB nucleotide sequences, and summary statistics were averaged across 100 downsampling iterations. Only TRB sequences with CDR3 regions of at least seven amino acids were retained for analysis. Diversity was measured with a Shannon entropy-derived clonality score and the Gini coefficient. In repertoire networks, the top 5000 CDR3 amino acid sequences were linked whenever an edit distance of one separated two sequences. For TRB CDR3 amino acid sequences, GLIPH2 was used to predict antigen specificity groups and MHC restriction. CDR3 amino acid sequences were matched against VDJdb and McPAS-TCR to flag known CMV, EBV, HIV or tissue antigen associations. Pre-ART, post-ART and control groups were compared with Wilcoxon signed-rank tests and Holm-Bonferroni correction. TCRdb provides this immuneACCESS table in a form limited to in-frame rearrangements. Some clones are lacking; in checked studies, under half of them reflect an unresolved V gene, and why the rest are absent is not known. That table furnishes V, J and clone size, whereas the DNA furnished D and trimming. A total of under 20,000 clones appear in this sample, roughly 89% of them only once. Clones ranked in the top ten supply 8.5% to 10% of the sample.

Counted from cysteine to phenylalanine, this CDR3 has 13 amino acids. Of all the DNA, just the CDR3 is kept, 39 bases in frame from base 1. CDR1 and CDR2 are read off the germline V gene as MNHNS and SASEGT. At the junction V is shortened by 0 bases and J by 14 bases; bases outside the gene matches: 4. Participants were included only if at least one PBMC sample before ART initiation and at least two post-ART samples were available. All participants with HIV were treated in the United States of America. Before DNA extraction, cryopreserved samples of roughly 0.95-10 million PBMC were thawed and washed. At the time of the earliest PBMC sample for each participant with HIV, ages ranged from roughly 23 to 60 years. Each participant contributed PBMC samples from 1-4 timepoints before ART initiation and 2-8 timepoints after ART initiation, with a median of 7 samples. Serial HIV viral load, CD4+ T-cell count, ART history and demographic data were obtained for every participant. Using a Qiagen kit on a QIAcube, genomic DNA was extracted from unsorted PBMC, with samples processed in batches of 12.

The chain links TRBV6-1 with TRBJ1-6, with TRBD1 matching 7 junction bases. The specimen comprised unsorted PBMCs, sampled 3 years after starting antiretroviral therapy. The clonotype was recovered from a man over 45 with HIV. CDR3 sequence: CASSEANRGALHF. DNA sequence: TGTGCCAGCAGTGAAGCGAACAGGGGAGCCCTCCACTTT.